The rows below give T cell receptor beta chains drawn from one sample of a study of T cells in Graves' hyperthyroidism and ophthalmopathy. One entry per CDR3 protein, called by TCRdb with MiXCR from the multiplex PCR reads. The sample has roughly 360,000 distinct CDR3 sequences, approximately 15% seen once; the top ten hold less than 25%. The sample taken for sequencing was blood. These receptors originate from a man aged 25 to 45 with Graves' hyperthyroidism that later progressed to Graves' ophthalmopathy. The CDR3 runs from the conserved cysteine through the conserved F or W.

v_call cdr3_aa
TRBV19 CASSGRTESYGYTF
TRBV28 CASSLYLEEQFF
TRBV18 CASSPEENTEAFF
TRBV28 CAIQEGGTTNEKLFF
TRBV25-1 CASSESIRTGAPETQYF
TRBV20-1 CSARGGVDGYGYTF
TRBV29-1 CSVEHRDSTDTQYF
TRBV2 CASMWGSGPTDTQYF
TRBV6-1 CATSEGGRRQPQHF
TRBV28 CAIQTGGAYEQYF
TRBV30 CAWSVRRGSYEQYF
TRBV10-3 CAISRDRGPRTEAFF
TRBV10-3 CAISRTGDTEAFF
TRBV12-3/TRBV12-4 CASSLDSTGPPLHF
TRBV7-9 CASSSRDSYNSPLHF
TRBV4-2 CASSQGVGHSYNEQFF
TRBV7-9 CASTPGGDGNGYTF
TRBV28 CASSFTGGAGNQPQHF
TRBV5-6 CASSQSGWETQYF
TRBV3-1 CASSHRDINYEQYF
TRBV7-9 CASSREPTGYTEAFF
TRBV7-9 CASSVLQNEKLFF
TRBV7-2 CASSWGQRTNYGYTF
TRBV7-2 CASRKGRGVDEQYF
TRBV4-1 CASSQDSRTYEQYF
TRBV28 CASSFAGRLGAFF
TRBV20-1 CSARTETATNTEAFF
TRBV4-1 CASSTRQGTEAFF
TRBV6-2/TRBV6-3 CASSYLREGPLTEAFF
TRBV11-3 CASSPTRAGANEQFF
TRBV7-8 CASSLVYGGQGRNQPQHF
TRBV7-2 CASSLGQAAYEQYF
TRBV6-1 CASSTASYEQYF
TRBV10-2 CASQHPGDGKETQYF
TRBV28 CASSLLQGGPASGGATYNEQFF
TRBV15 CATRPAAGGHRETQYF
TRBV3-1 CASSQGQGAGTDTQYF
TRBV7-9 CASSLDVRQYF
TRBV27 CASSLSGGGRFEQYF
TRBV20-1 CSATFRGYEQYF
TRBV12-3/TRBV12-4 CTSSYSNQPQHF
TRBV6-1 CASRMGWRTEAFF
TRBV11-3 CASSLAGTADTEAFF
TRBV4-2 CASSQEVAASGNTIYF
TRBV5-1 CASSMGGEYDIQYF
TRBV6-1 CASSENTAYNEQFF
TRBV18 CASSPPSVANTGELFF
TRBV30 CAWSAQGPMYGYTF
TRBV6-1 CASSPLTGVAYEQYF
TRBV5-5 CASSIRDSPNYGYTF
TRBV28 CASRTGGARIADEQFF
TRBV4-1 CASSPRTGTNQPQHF